The clone carrying this TCR beta chain was observed once. V was clipped by 2 bases and J by 2 bases; unmatched bases: 6. Germline V gene lookup returns CDR1 LNHDA and CDR2 SQIVND (reference sequence). This CDR3 is 15 amino acids long. Per the original data handling: The assay estimated nucleated cells by amplifying reference gene primers. The protocol was immunoSEQ multiplex PCR, while the TCRdb copy is restricted to in-frame clones and leaves out a portion. That table furnishes V, J and clone size, whereas the DNA furnished D and trimming. In the table there are under 300,000 clones, approximately 78% of which are singletons. The data derive from a study of blood T cell repertoires in COVID-19. Study-level information: There were acute and convalescent COVID-19 samples, and they came from the United States, Italy and Spain. Sample material is recorded as cDNA or gDNA derived from T cells, B-cell-depleted T cells, or PBMCs.

Sequenced: peripheral blood. The chain combines TRBV19 with TRBJ2-7, with TRBD2 matching 7 bases. This receptor was obtained from a woman aged 18-35 years with acute or convalescent COVID-19. The CDR3 region is CASSILASGPYEQYF. The CDR3 DNA is TGTGCCAGTAGTATACTGGCTAGCGGACCCTACGAGCAGTACTTC.